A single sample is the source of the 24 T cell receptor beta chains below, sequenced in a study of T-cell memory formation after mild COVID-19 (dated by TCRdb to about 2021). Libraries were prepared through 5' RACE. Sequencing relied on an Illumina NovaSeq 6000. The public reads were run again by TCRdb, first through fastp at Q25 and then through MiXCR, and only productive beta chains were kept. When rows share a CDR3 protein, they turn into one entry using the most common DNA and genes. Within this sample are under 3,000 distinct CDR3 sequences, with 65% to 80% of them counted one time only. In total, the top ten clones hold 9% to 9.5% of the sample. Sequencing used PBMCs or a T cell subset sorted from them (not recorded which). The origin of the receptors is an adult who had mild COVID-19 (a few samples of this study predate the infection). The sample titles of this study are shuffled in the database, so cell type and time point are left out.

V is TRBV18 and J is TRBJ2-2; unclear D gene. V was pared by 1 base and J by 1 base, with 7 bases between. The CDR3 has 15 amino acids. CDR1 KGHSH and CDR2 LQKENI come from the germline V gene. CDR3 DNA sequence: TGTGCCAGCTCACCACGCACAGAGAACACCGGGGAGCTGTTTTTT. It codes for CASSPRTENTGELFF.

CDR3 nucleotide sequence: TGTGCCAGCAGCTTGGCGGGAGGTGGGAATGAGCAGTTCTTC. It is translated as CASSLAGGGNEQFF. The chain has TRBV7-9 and TRBJ2-1; 8 positions agree with TRBD2. The V gene's germline CDR1 is SEHNR and CDR2 FQNEAQ (reference sequence). J lost 7 bases, V lost 3 bases, and 5 bases had no gene match. The CDR3 contains 14 residues.

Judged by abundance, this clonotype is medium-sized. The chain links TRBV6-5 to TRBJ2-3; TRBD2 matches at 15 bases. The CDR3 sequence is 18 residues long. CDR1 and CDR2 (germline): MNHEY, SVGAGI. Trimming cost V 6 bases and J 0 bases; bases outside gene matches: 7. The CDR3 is CASSPGTSGGRSTDTQYF. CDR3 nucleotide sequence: TGTGCCAGCAGCCCAGGGACTAGCGGGGGGCGTAGCACAGATACGCAGTATTTT.

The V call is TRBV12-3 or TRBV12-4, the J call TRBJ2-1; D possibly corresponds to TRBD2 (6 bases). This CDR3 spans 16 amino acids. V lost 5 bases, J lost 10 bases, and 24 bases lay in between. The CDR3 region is CASSRGGPGNGWEQFF. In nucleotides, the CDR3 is TGTGCCAGCAGTAGGGGAGGTCCGGGGAATGGGTGGGAGCAGTTCTTC.

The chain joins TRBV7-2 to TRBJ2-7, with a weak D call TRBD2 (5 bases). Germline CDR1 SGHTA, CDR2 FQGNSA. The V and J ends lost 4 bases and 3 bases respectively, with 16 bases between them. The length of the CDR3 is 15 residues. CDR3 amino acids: CASSYGERRFYEQYF. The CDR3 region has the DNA TGTGCCAGCAGCTACGGTGAGCGGAGGTTCTACGAGCAGTACTTC.

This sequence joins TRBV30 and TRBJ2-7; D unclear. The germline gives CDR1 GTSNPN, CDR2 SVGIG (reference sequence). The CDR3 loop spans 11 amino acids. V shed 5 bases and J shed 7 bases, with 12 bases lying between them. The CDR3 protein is CAWGVGGEQYF. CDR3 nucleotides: TGTGCCTGGGGCGTAGGTGGAGAGCAGTACTTC.

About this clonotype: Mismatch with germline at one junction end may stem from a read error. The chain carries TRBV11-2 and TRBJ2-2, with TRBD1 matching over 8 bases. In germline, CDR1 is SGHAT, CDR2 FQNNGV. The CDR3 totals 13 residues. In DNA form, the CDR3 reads TGTGCCACCTGGACAGGGAACATCGGGGAGCTGTTTTTT. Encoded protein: CATWTGNIGELFF.

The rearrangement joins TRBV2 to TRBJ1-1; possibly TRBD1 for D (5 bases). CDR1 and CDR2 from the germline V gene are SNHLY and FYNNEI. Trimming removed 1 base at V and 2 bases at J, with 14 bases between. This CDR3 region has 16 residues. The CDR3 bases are TGTGCCAGCAGTGAAGGGTTGGGGCGGAGTAACACTGAAGCTTTCTTT. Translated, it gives CASSEGLGRSNTEAFF. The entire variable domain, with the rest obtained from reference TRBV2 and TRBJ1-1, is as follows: EPEVTQTPSHQVTQMGQEVILRCVPISNHLYFYWYRQILGQKVEFLVSFYNNEISEKSEIFDDQFSVERPDGSNFTLKIRSTKLEDSAMYFCASSEGLGRSNTEAFFGQGTRLTVV.

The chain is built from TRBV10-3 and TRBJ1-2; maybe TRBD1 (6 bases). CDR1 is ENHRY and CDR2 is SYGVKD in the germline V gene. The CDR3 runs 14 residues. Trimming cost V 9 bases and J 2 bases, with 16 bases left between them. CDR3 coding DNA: TGTGCCATGAGGACAGCCGCCTGGAACTATGGCTACACCTTC. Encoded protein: CAMRTAAWNYGYTF.

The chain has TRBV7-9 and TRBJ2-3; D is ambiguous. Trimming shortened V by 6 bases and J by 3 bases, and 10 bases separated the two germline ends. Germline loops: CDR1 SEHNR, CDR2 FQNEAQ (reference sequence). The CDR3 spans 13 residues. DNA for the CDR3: TGTGCCAGCAGGGATGGGATGACAGATACGCAGTATTTT. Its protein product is CASRDGMTDTQYF.

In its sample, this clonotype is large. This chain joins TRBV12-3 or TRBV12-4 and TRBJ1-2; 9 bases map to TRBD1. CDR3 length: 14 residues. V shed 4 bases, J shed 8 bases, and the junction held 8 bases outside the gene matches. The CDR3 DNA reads TGTGCCAGCAGTTCGGGGACAGGGCCGGGAGGCTACACCTTC. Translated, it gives CASSSGTGPGGYTF.

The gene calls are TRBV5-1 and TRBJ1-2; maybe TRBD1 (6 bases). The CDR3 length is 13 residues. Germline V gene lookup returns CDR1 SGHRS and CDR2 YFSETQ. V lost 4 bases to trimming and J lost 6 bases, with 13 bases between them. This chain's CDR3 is CASSLDRRDGYTF. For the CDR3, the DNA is TGCGCCAGCAGCCTAGACAGGCGCGATGGCTACACCTTC.

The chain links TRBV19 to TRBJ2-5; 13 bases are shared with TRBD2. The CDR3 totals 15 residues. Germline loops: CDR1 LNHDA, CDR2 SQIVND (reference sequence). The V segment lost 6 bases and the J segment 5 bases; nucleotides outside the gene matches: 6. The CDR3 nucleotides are TGTGCCAGTAGCTTGACTAGCGGGGGGTTTGAGACCCAGTACTTC. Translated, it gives CASSLTSGGFETQYF. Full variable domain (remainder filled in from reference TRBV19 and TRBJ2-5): DGGITQSPKYLFRKEGQNVTLSCEQNLNHDAMYWYRQDPGQGLRLIYYSQIVNDFQKGDIAEGYSVSREKKESFPLTVTSAQKNPTAFYLCASSLTSGGFETQYFGPGTRLLVL.

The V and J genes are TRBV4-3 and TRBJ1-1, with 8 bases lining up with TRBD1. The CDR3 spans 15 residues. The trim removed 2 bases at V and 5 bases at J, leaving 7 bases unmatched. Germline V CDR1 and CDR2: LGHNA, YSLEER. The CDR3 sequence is CASSQSTGARTEAFF. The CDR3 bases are TGCGCCAGCAGCCAATCGACAGGGGCAAGAACTGAAGCTTTCTTT.

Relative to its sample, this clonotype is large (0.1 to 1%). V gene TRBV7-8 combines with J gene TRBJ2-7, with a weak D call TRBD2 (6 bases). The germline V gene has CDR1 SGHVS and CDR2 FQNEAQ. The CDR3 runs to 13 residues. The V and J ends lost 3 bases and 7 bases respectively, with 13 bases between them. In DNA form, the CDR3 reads TGTGCCAGCAGCTTCGGGAGTTCTGAGGAGCAGTACTTC. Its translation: CASSFGSSEEQYF.

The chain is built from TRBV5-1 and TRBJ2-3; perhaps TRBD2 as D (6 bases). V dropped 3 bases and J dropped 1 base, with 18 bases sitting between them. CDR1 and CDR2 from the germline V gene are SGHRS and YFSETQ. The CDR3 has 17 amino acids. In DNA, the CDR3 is TGCGCCAGCAGCTCGCAATCTAGCGAATGGGGCACAGATACGCAGTATTTT. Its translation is CASSSQSSEWGTDTQYF.

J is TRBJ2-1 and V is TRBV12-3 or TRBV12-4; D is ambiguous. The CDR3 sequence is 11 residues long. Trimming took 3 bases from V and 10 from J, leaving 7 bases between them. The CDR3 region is CASSFGAEQFF. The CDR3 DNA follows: TGTGCCAGCAGTTTCGGAGCGGAGCAGTTCTTC.

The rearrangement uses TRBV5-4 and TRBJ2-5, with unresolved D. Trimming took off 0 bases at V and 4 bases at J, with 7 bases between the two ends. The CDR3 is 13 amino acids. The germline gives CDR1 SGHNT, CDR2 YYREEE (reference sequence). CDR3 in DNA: TGTGCCAGCAGCTTGGAGGATGGAGAGACCCAGTACTTC. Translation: CASSLEDGETQYF. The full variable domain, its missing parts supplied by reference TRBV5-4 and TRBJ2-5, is ETGVTQSPTHLIKTRGQQVTLRCSSQSGHNTVSWYQQALGQGPQFIFQYYREEENGRGNFPPRFSGLQFPNYSSELNVNALELDDSALYLCASSLEDGETQYFGPGTRLLVL.

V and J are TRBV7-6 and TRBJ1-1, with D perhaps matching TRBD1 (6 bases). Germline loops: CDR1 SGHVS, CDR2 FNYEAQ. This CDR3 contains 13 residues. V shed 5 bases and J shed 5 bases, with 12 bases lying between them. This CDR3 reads CASSNPQGTEAFF. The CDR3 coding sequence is TGTGCCAGCAGCAATCCCCAGGGGACTGAAGCTTTCTTT.

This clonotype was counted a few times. The CDR3 region is CASSQWAKDTEAFF. The CDR3 nucleotides read TGCGCCAGCAGCCAATGGGCGAAGGACACTGAAGCTTTCTTT. The J gene is TRBJ1-1, the V gene TRBV4-3; D is ambiguous. Germline-derived CDR1 and CDR2 are LGHNA and YSLEER. The CDR3 runs to 14 residues. Trimming took 2 bases from V and 3 from J, leaving 10 bases between them.

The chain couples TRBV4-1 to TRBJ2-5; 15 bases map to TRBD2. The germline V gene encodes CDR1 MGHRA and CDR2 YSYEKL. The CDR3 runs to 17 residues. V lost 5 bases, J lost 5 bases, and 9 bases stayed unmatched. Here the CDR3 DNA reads TGCGCCAGCAGCTCGACGCGGACTAGCGGGGGGGCCGAGACCCAGTACTTC. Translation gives CASSSTRTSGGAETQYF.

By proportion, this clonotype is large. This CDR3 is CASSLTSGANVLTF. CDR3 DNA sequence: TGTGCCAGCAGTTTAACTTCTGGGGCCAACGTCCTGACTTTC. The rearrangement uses TRBV12-3 or TRBV12-4 and TRBJ2-6; D gene ambiguous. The length of the CDR3 is 14 residues. V was trimmed by 2 bases and J by 1 base, leaving 3 bases between them.

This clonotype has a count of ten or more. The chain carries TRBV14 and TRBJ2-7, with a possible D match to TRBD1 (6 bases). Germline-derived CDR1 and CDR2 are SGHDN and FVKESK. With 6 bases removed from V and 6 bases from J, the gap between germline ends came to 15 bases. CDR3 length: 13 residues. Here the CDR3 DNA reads TGTGCCAGCAGTACGGACGTACAGGGCGAGCAGTACGTC. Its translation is CASSTDVQGEQYV.

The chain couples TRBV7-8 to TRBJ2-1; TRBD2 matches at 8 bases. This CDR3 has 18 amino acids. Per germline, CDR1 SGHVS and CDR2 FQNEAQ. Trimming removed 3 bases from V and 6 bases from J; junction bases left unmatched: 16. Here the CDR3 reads CASSLDELAVEDFNEQFF. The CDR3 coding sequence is TGTGCCAGCAGCTTGGACGAACTAGCGGTCGAAGATTTCAATGAGCAGTTCTTC.